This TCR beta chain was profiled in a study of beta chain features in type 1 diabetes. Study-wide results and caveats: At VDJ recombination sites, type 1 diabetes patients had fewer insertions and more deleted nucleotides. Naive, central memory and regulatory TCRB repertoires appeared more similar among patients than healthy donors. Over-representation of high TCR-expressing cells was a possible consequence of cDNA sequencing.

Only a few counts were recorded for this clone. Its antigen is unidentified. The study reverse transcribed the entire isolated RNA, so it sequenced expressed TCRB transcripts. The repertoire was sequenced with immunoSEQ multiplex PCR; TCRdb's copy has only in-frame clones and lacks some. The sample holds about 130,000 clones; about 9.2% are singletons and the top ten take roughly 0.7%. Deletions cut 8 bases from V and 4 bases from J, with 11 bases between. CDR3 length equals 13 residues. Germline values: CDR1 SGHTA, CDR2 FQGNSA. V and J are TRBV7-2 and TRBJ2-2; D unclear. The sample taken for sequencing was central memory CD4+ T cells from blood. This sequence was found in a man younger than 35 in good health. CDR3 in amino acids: CASLLLITGELFF. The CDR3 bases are TGTGCCAGCCTCCTTCTTATCACCGGGGAGCTGTTTTTT.